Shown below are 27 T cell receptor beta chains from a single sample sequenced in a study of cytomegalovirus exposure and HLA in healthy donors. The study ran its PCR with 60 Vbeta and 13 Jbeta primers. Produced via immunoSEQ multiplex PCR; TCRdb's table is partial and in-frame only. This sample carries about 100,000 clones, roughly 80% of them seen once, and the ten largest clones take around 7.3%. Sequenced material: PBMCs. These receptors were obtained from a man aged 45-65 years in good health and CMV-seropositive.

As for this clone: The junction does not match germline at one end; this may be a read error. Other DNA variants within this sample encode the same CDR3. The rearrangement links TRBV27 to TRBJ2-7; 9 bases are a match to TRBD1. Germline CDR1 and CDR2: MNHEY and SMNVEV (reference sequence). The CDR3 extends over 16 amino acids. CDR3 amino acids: CASSLLTGTGTYEQYF. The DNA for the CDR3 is TGTGCCAGCAGTTTGCTTACCGGGACAGGGACCTACGAACAGTACTTC.

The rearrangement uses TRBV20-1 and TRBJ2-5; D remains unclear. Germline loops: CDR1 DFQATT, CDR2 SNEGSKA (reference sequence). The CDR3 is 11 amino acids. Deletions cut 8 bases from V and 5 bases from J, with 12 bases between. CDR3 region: CSQPSGETQYF. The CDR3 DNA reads TGCAGTCAACCTAGTGGGGAGACCCAGTACTTC.

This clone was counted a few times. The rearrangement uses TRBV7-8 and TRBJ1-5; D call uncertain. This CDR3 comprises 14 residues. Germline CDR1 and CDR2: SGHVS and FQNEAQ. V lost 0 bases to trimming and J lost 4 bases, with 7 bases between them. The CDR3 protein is CASSLARVNQPQHF. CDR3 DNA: TGTGCCAGCAGCTTAGCCCGGGTGAATCAGCCCCAGCATTTT. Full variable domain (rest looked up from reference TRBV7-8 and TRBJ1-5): GAGVSQSPRYKVAKRGQDVALRCDPISGHVSLFWYQQALGQGPEFLTYFQNEAQLDKSGLPSDRFFAERPEGSVSTLKIQRTQQEDSAVYLCASSLARVNQPQHFGDGTRLSIL.

The CDR3 DNA reads TGTGCCTGGCGGACACAGGGCTCGGATACGCAGTATTTT. Amino acids: CAWRTQGSDTQYF. The rearrangement links TRBV30 to TRBJ2-3; D possibly corresponds to TRBD1 (6 bases). The CDR3 is 13 amino acids. CDR1 is GTSNPN, CDR2 SVGIG, per germline (reference sequence). Trimming pared 5 bases from V and 6 bases from J, leaving 15 bases between.

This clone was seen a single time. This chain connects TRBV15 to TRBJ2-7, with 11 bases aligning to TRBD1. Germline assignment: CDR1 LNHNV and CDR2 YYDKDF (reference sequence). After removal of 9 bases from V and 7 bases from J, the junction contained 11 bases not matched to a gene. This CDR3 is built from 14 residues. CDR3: CATIQGTGGTEQYF. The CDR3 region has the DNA TGTGCCACGATCCAAGGGACAGGGGGTACGGAGCAGTACTTC.

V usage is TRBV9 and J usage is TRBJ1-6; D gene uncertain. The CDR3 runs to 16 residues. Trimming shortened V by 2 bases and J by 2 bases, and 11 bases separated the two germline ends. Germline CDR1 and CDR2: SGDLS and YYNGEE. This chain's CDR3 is CASSVAAAPYNSPLHF. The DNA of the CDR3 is TGTGCCAGCAGCGTTGCTGCGGCCCCCTATAATTCACCCCTCCACTTT.

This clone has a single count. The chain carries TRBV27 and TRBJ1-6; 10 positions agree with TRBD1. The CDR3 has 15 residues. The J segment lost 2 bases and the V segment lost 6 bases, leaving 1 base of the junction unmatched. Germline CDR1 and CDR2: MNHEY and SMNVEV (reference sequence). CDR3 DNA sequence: TGTGCCAGCAGCGACAGGGGGCCCTATAATTCACCCCTCCACTTT. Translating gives CASSDRGPYNSPLHF.

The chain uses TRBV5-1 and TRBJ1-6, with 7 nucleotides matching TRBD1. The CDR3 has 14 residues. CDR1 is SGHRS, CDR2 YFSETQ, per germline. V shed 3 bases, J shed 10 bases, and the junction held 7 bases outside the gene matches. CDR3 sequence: CASSYGTAGSPLHF. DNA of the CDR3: TGCGCCAGCAGCTACGGGACAGCTGGGTCACCCCTCCACTTT.

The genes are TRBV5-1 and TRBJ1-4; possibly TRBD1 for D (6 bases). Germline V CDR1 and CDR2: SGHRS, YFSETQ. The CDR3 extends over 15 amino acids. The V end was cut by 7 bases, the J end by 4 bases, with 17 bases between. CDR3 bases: TGCGCCAGCGGCCCCCGGGGACAAATTAATGAAAAACTGTTTTTT. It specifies CASGPRGQINEKLFF.

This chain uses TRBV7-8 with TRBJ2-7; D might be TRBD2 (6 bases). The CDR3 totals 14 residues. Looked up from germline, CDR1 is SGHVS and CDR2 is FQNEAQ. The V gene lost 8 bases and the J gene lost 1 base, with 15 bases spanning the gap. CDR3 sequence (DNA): TGTGCCAGCTCATCGGGGGTTGGGTCCTACGAGCAGTACTTC. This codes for CASSSGVGSYEQYF.

CDR3 sequence: CSGQGGAVVNEQFF. The CDR3 region has the DNA TGCAGCGGTCAGGGCGGGGCAGTTGTAAATGAGCAGTTCTTC. This chain links TRBV29-1 with TRBJ2-1, with a possible D match to TRBD2 (6 bases). The V gene's germline CDR1 is SQVTM and CDR2 ANQGSEA. The length of the CDR3 is 14 residues. Trimming took 7 bases from V and 7 from J, leaving 20 bases between them.

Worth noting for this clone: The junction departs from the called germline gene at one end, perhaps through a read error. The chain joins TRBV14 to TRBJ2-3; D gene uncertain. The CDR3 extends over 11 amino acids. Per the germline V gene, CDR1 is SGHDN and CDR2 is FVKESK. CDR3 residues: CASSQEIVLHF. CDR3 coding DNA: TGTGCCAGCAGCCAAGAAATAGTCCTACATTTT.

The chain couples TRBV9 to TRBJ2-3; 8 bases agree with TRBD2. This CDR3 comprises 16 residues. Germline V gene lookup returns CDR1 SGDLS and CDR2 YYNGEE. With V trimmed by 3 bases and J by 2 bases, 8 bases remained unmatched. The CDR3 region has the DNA TGTGCCAGCAGCGCATCCGGCGGGGGGCCCACAGATACGCAGTATTTT. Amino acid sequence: CASSASGGGPTDTQYF.

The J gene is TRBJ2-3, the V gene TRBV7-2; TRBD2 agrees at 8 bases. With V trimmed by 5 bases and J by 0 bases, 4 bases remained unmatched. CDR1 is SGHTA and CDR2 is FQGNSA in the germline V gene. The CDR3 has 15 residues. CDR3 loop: CASSPRGASTDTQYF. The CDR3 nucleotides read TGTGCCAGCAGCCCGCGGGGGGCTAGCACAGATACGCAGTATTTT.

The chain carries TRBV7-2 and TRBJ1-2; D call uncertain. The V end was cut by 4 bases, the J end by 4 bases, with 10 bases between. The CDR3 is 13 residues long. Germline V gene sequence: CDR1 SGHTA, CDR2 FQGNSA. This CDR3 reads CASSYSGFYGYTF. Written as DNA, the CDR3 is TGTGCCAGCAGCTACTCGGGGTTCTATGGCTACACCTTC.

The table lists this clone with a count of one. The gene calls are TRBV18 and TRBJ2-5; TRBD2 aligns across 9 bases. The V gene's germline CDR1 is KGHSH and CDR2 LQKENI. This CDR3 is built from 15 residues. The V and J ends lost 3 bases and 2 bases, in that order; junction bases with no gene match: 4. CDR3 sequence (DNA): TGTGCCAGCTCACCTCAGACTAGCGGACAAGAGACCCAGTACTTC. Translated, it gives CASSPQTSGQETQYF. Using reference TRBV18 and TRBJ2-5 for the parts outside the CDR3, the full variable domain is NAGVMQNPRHLVRRRGQEARLRCSPMKGHSHVYWYRQLPEEGLKFMVYLQKENIIDESGMPKERFSAEFPKEGPSILRIQQVVRGDSAAYFCASSPQTSGQETQYFGPGTRLLVL.

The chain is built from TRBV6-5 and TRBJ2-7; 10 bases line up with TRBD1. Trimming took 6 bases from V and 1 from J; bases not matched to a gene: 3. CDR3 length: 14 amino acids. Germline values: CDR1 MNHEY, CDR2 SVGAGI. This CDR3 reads CASSRGQGSYEQYF. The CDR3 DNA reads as TGTGCCAGCAGCCGGGGACAGGGGTCCTACGAGCAGTACTTC.

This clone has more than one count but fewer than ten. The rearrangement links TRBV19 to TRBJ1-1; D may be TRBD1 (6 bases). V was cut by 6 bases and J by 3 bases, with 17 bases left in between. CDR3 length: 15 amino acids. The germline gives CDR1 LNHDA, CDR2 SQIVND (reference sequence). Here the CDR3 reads CASRDRARGYTEAFF. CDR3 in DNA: TGTGCCAGTAGAGATAGGGCCAGGGGATACACTGAAGCTTTCTTT.

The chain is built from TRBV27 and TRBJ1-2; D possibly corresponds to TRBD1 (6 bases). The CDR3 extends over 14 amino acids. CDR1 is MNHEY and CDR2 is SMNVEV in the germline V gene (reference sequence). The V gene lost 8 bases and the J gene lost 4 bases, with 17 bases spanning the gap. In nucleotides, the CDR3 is TGTGCCAGCTCGAAAGGGGGGGAAATCTATGGCTACACCTTC. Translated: CASSKGGEIYGYTF.

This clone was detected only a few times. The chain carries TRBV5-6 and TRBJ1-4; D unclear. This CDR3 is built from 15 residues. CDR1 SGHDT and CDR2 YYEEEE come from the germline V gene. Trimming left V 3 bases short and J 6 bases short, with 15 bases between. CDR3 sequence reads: CASSSGGRVDEKLFF. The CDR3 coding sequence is TGTGCCAGCAGCTCCGGAGGGAGGGTGGATGAAAAACTGTTTTTT.

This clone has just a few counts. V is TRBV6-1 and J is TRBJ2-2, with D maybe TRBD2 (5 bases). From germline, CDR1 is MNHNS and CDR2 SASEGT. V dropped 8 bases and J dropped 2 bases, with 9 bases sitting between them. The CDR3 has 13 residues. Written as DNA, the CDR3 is TGTGCCAGCGAGGGCCGTAACACCGGGGAGCTGTTTTTT. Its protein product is CASEGRNTGELFF.

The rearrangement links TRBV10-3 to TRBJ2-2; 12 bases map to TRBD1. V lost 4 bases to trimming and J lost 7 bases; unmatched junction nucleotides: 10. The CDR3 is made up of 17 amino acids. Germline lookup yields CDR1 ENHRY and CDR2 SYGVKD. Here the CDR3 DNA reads TGTGCCATCAGTGCTCCGATGGGACAGGGGGCTGGCGGGGAGCTGTTTTTT. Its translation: CAISAPMGQGAGGELFF.

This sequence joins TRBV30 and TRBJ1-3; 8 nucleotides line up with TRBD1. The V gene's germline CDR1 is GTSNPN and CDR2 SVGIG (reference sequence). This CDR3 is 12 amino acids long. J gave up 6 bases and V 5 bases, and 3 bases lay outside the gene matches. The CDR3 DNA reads TGTGCCTGGGAGACAGGGGTAAACACCATATATTTT. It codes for CAWETGVNTIYF. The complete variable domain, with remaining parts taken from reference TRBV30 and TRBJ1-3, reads SQTIHQWPATLVQPVGSPLSLECTVEGTSNPNLYWYRQAAGRGLQLLFYSVGIGQISSEVPQNLSASRPQDRQFILSSKKLLLSDSGFYLCAWETGVNTIYFGEGSWLTVV.

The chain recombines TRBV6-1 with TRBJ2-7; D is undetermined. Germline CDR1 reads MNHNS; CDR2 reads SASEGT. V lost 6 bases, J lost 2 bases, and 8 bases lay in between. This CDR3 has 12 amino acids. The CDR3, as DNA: TGTGCCAGCAGATCCTTAGCCTACGAGCAGTACTTC. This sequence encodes CASRSLAYEQYF.

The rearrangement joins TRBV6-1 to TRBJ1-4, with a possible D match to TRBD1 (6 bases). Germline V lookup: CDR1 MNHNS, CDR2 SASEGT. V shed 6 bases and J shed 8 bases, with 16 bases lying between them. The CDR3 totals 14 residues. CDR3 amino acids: CASSPQGGGEKLFF. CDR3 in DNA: TGTGCCAGCAGCCCACAGGGCGGTGGAGAAAAACTGTTTTTT.

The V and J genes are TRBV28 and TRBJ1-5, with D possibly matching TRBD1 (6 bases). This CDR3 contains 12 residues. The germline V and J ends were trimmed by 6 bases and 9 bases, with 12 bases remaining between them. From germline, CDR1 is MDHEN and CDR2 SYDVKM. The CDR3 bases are TGTGCCAGCAGCCGTGGACAGATGCCCCAGCATTTT. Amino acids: CASSRGQMPQHF.

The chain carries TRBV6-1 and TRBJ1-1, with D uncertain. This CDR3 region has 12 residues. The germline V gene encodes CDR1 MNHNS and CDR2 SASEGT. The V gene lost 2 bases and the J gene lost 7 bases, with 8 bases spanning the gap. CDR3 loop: CASSEILSEAFF. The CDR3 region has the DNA TGTGCCAGCAGTGAAATCCTAAGTGAAGCTTTCTTT.